What follows are 20 T cell receptor beta chains derived from one specimen sequenced in a study of OX40 agonist ivuxolimab in advanced cancers. Library preparation employed the immunoSEQ multiplex PCR assay. TCRdb took over this immuneACCESS table, retaining in-frame rearrangements with V and J assigned. Such tables are incomplete; in checked studies, under half of the missing clones stem from an unresolved V gene, and the remainder is unexplained. This sample has roughly 110,000 clones in its table, and around nine tenths of those were observed once. The ten largest clones capture more than 0.4% of the sample. The starting material was CD4+ or CD8+ T cells sorted from blood, obtained in a trial of the OX40 agonist ivuxolimab. All receptors come from an adult with an advanced solid tumor such as melanoma, head and neck, liver or kidney cancer.

V and J are TRBV7-9 and TRBJ2-3; D ambiguous. There are 16 residues in the CDR3. The ends were cut back, 7 bases at V and 2 bases at J, with 19 bases in the middle. The germline V gene encodes CDR1 SEHNR and CDR2 FQNEAQ (reference sequence). The CDR3 DNA sequence: TGTGCCAGCAACCTTCTCCCTGGGATTATCACAGATACGCAGTATTTT. This translates into CASNLLPGIITDTQYF.

CDR3 amino acids: CASSQSSLGGWSCADTQYF. The CDR3 region has the DNA TGCGCCAGCAGTCAATCATCTCTTGGGGGGTGGAGTTGCGCAGATACGCAGTATTTT. The gene calls are TRBV23-1 and TRBJ2-3; TRBD2 is a possible D gene (6 bases). TRBV23-1 is an open reading frame, and its role is uncertain. CDR3 length equals 19 residues. Trimming stripped 0 bases from V and 4 bases from J, with 23 bases between.

J is TRBJ1-3 and V is TRBV19, with a weak D call TRBD1 (5 bases). Trimming took off 3 bases at V and 0 bases at J, with 12 bases between the two ends. CDR3 length: 16 residues. Germline V gene data show CDR1 as LNHDA and CDR2 as SQIVND (reference sequence). CDR3 sequence: CASSIRDVSSGNTIYF. CDR3 bases: TGTGCCAGTAGTATCAGGGATGTGTCCTCTGGAAACACCATATATTTT.

The J gene is TRBJ1-1, the V gene TRBV7-8, with a possible D match to TRBD1 (6 bases). Germline assignment: CDR1 SGHVS and CDR2 FQNEAQ. The CDR3 sequence is 15 residues long. V shed 5 bases and J shed 0 bases, with 13 bases lying between them. The CDR3 bases are TGTGCCAGCAGCCCGAGGGGGGGGCTGAACACTGAAGCTTTCTTT. Protein product: CASSPRGGLNTEAFF. Using reference TRBV7-8 and TRBJ1-1 for the parts outside the CDR3, the full variable domain is GAGVSQSPRYKVAKRGQDVALRCDPISGHVSLFWYQQALGQGPEFLTYFQNEAQLDKSGLPSDRFFAERPEGSVSTLKIQRTQQEDSAVYLCASSPRGGLNTEAFFGQGTRLTVV.

V usage is TRBV4-2 and J usage is TRBJ2-1; 8 bases line up with TRBD2. CDR1 is LGHNA and CDR2 is YNFKEQ in the germline V gene. V shed 0 bases, J shed 5 bases, and the junction held 9 bases outside the gene matches. The CDR3 sequence is 17 residues long. The CDR3 region is CASSQERSGGTNNEQFF. Written as DNA, the CDR3 is TGTGCCAGCAGCCAAGAGCGGAGCGGGGGAACCAACAATGAGCAGTTCTTC.

The chain joins TRBV6-5 to TRBJ2-7; D not certain. Germline V lookup: CDR1 MNHEY, CDR2 SVGAGI. This CDR3 spans 14 amino acids. V dropped 0 bases and J dropped 5 bases, with 11 bases sitting between them. The CDR3, as DNA: TGTGCCAGCAGTTACTCCCAGGCTACCCACGAGCAGTACTTC. Translated, it gives CASSYSQATHEQYF.

This chain links TRBV19 with TRBJ1-1; the D gene is possibly TRBD1 (5 bases). Germline loops: CDR1 LNHDA, CDR2 SQIVND (reference sequence). The V end lost 3 bases, the J end lost 7 bases, and 12 bases lay between the germline ends. The CDR3 length is 13 residues. This chain's CDR3 is CASSIRQGGEAFF. The CDR3 DNA follows: TGTGCCAGTAGTATCCGGCAGGGCGGTGAAGCTTTCTTT.

The chain couples TRBV10-3 to TRBJ2-7; tentatively, D is TRBD1 (7 bases). The CDR3 runs to 16 residues. V was cut by 0 bases and J by 3 bases, with 15 bases left in between. Looked up from germline, CDR1 is ENHRY and CDR2 is SYGVKD. CDR3 amino acids: CAISESLAGGGYEQYF. CDR3 in DNA: TGTGCCATCAGTGAGTCATTGGCAGGGGGAGGCTACGAGCAGTACTTC.

The chain couples TRBV2 to TRBJ2-2; no clear D. The CDR3 is 12 residues long. Trimming stripped 6 bases from V and 3 bases from J, with 5 bases between. The germline CDR1 and CDR2 sequences are SNHLY and FYNNEI. CDR3 in amino acids: CASSRHTGELFF. As DNA, the CDR3 is TGTGCCAGCAGCCGTCACACCGGGGAGCTGTTTTTT.

The V and J genes are TRBV11-2 and TRBJ1-4; D gene unclear. This CDR3 has 16 residues. Germline V gene data show CDR1 as SGHAT and CDR2 as FQNNGV. Trimming removed 0 bases at V and 1 base at J, with 9 bases between. CDR3 nucleotides: TGTGCCAGCAGCTTAGAGCTGGGAATAACTAATGAAAAACTGTTTTTT. Its translation: CASSLELGITNEKLFF.

The chain joins TRBV4-3 to TRBJ1-5; D gene uncertain. Germline CDR1 LGHNA, CDR2 YSLEER. Trimming took 0 bases from V and 7 from J, leaving 13 bases between them. The CDR3 totals 15 residues. CDR3: CASSQDVGVGQPQHF. CDR3 coding DNA: TGCGCCAGCAGCCAAGATGTCGGGGTAGGACAGCCCCAGCATTTT.

This chain links TRBV21-1 with TRBJ1-4. TRBV21-1 is noted as a pseudogene. This CDR3 has 13 residues. The CDR3 DNA is TGTGCCAGCAGCAGCGGGGCTAATGAAAAACTGTTTTTT. Residues: CASSSGANEKLFF.

V is TRBV7-9 and J is TRBJ2-3; maybe TRBD2 (5 bases). The V gene lost 8 bases and the J gene lost 5 bases, with 20 bases spanning the gap. This CDR3 region has 15 residues. From germline, CDR1 is SEHNR and CDR2 FQNEAQ (reference sequence). In DNA, the CDR3 is TGTGCCAGCGGTCTGGGAGAGCGAGCACGAGATACGCAGTATTTT. It encodes CASGLGERARDTQYF.

As for this clone: A read error may account for a junction end that differs from germline. The same CDR3 is also encoded by other DNA sequences in this sample. This chain uses TRBV11-3 with TRBJ2-3, with D perhaps matching TRBD1 or TRBD2 (5 bases each). The CDR3 covers 12 residues. Germline V gene sequence: CDR1 SGHNT, CDR2 YENEEA. CDR3 sequence (DNA): TGTGCCAGCAGCCTAGAGGGGGATACGCAGTATTTT. Amino acids: CASSLEGDTQYF.

The chain combines TRBV14 with TRBJ2-6, with D uncertain. V lost 4 bases and J 4 bases, leaving 8 bases between the germline ends. The CDR3 consists of 14 residues. The germline V gene has CDR1 SGHDN and CDR2 FVKESK. CDR3 protein: CASSRYAGANVLTF. The CDR3 DNA is TGTGCCAGCAGCCGCTATGCAGGGGCCAACGTCCTGACTTTC.

The chain joins TRBV28 to TRBJ1-5, with D possibly matching TRBD1 (5 bases). V was pared by 8 bases and J by 4 bases, with 12 bases between. Germline V gene lookup returns CDR1 MDHEN and CDR2 SYDVKM. This CDR3 is built from 13 residues. The CDR3 region is CASSWGGNQPQHF. CDR3 coding DNA: TGTGCCAGCTCCTGGGGGGGGAATCAGCCCCAGCATTTT.

The rearrangement joins TRBV4-1 to TRBJ2-1; the match to TRBD1 covers 7 bases. The V gene end was trimmed by 4 bases and the J gene end by 0 bases; junction bases not matched to a gene: 6. The CDR3 length is 16 residues. The germline gives CDR1 MGHRA, CDR2 YSYEKL. Here the CDR3 reads CASSLSGTVSYNEQFF. The CDR3 DNA follows: TGCGCCAGCAGCCTTTCCGGGACAGTCTCCTACAATGAGCAGTTCTTC.

This rearrangement joins TRBV2 to TRBJ1-2; 8 bases line up with TRBD1. This CDR3 region has 15 residues. Germline CDR1 SNHLY, CDR2 FYNNEI. V lost 6 bases and J lost 8; bases outside the gene matches: 14. The CDR3 protein is CASSLDRGRGGGYTF. The CDR3 bases are TGTGCCAGCAGCCTTGACAGGGGACGGGGCGGAGGCTACACCTTC.

This rearrangement joins TRBV6-6 to TRBJ2-1; 9 nucleotides agree with TRBD1. Germline assignment: CDR1 MNHNY and CDR2 SVGAGI (reference sequence). The CDR3 runs 16 residues. J was trimmed by 1 base and V by 4 bases; bases with no gene match: 5. This chain's CDR3 is CASSWGQGGSYNEQFF. The CDR3 bases are TGTGCCAGCAGTTGGGGACAGGGTGGGTCCTACAATGAGCAGTTCTTC.

J is TRBJ2-5 and V is TRBV30, with TRBD2 matching 10 bases. This CDR3 has 15 residues. Per the germline V gene, CDR1 is GTSNPN and CDR2 is SVGIG (reference sequence). The V segment lost 1 base and the J segment 5 bases; nucleotides outside the gene matches: 7. The CDR3 DNA is TGTGCCTGGAGTGCCCGAGCGGGGGGGGGCGAGACCCAGTACTTC. Its translation: CAWSARAGGGETQYF.